The source of this T cell receptor beta chain is a study of Ad26.COV2.S vaccination and SARS-CoV-2 variants. Study-wide points: Quantification of TCR breadth and depth may have yielded underestimates of total T cell responses.

The treatment here: about 20 received Ad26.COV2.S at low or high dose, single or two shots; 5 received placebo; per-sample allocation not given. Vaccine and placebo recipients were sampled on day 63 after the first injection. Within Boston, the person who donated was an adult of 18-55 years. The method was immunoSEQ multiplex PCR; TCRdb's version includes in-frame clones alone and lacks a portion of them. The sample contains about 390,000 clones, around 92% of which appear only once. V was clipped by 3 bases and J by 2 bases, with 8 bases between them. This CDR3 has 14 residues. Germline V CDR1 and CDR2: SGHNT, YYREEE (reference sequence). With respect to this clone: Its antigen is not identified.

The rearrangement uses TRBV5-4 and TRBJ1-4, with D maybe TRBD1 (6 bases). The specimen was peripheral blood, collected in a trial of Ad26.COV2.S vaccine versus placebo. The TCR sequence derives from a person aged 18-65 years who received the Ad26.COV2.S COVID-19 vaccine or a placebo. The CDR3 region has the DNA TGTGCCAGCAGCTCGGGGGGCACTAATGAAAAACTGTTTTTT. Its translation: CASSSGGTNEKLFF.